Listed below are T cell receptor beta chains from one sample, sequenced in a study of cytomegalovirus exposure and HLA in healthy donors. Produced via immunoSEQ multiplex PCR; TCRdb's table is partial and in-frame only. In the table there are about 150,000 clones, approximately 70% of which are singletons. Sample: PBMCs. The receptors derive from a woman between 18 and 29 years old in good health and CMV-seropositive. The CDR3 runs from the conserved cysteine through the conserved F or W. The order of the fields is clone size, V gene, J gene, D gene, CDR3 DNA, CDR3 protein. The D gene is left open where the match is weak. For some rows the clone size is stated as once, few or many, or as a class when expanded; others skip it.

>.|TRBV10-3|TRBJ1-1|TRBD1
TGTGCCATCAGTGAGGGACAGGGGGACACTGAAGCTTTCTTT
CAISEGQGDTEAFF
>.|TRBV29-1|TRBJ1-2|TRBD1
TGCAGCGTTTGGACAGGGGATGGCTACACCTTC
CSVWTGDGYTF
>once|TRBV14|TRBJ2-1|.
TGTGCCAGCAGCCAAGATCGGGACACCTACAATGAGCAGTTCTTC
CASSQDRDTYNEQFF
>.|TRBV10-1|TRBJ2-6|TRBD1
TGCGCCACCCAAGCCAAGGACAGGGCGCCTGGGGCCAACGTCCTGACTTTC
CATQAKDRAPGANVLTF
>.|TRBV7-2|TRBJ2-7|TRBD1
TGTGCCAGCAGCTTAGATGGGACAGGGAGTGGGGAGCAGTACTTC
CASSLDGTGSGEQYF
>.|TRBV10-3|TRBJ2-1|TRBD2
TGTGCCATTACTAGCGGGGGATACAATGAGCAGTTCTTC
CAITSGGYNEQFF
>.|TRBV5-4|TRBJ2-7|TRBD1
TGTGCCAGCAGCTTGGCCGTGGGACAGGGGAGTTCCTACGAGCAGTACTTC
CASSLAVGQGSSYEQYF
>.|TRBV5-6|TRBJ2-7|TRBD1
TGTGCCAGCAGCCTGCAGGGGGCCTCCTACGAGCAGTACTTC
CASSLQGASYEQYF
>.|TRBV6-4|TRBJ2-1|TRBD2
TGTGCCAGCAGTGATGGCGGGGGGGCCCCCTACAATGAGCAGTTCTTC
CASSDGGGAPYNEQFF
>once|TRBV9|TRBJ2-5|.
TGTGCCAGCAGCGCCCGGGTTGGCCAACAGGGTATCTTTTGGGAGACCCAGTACTTC
CASSARVGQQGIFWETQYF
>.|TRBV5-4|TRBJ2-7|TRBD1
TGTGCCAGCAGCTCCGCGGGACAGGGTTACCTAGAGCAGTACTTC
CASSSAGQGYLEQYF
>once|TRBV15|TRBJ1-1|.
TGTGCCACCAGCAGAGATGGTCACCACGGGGCTTTCTTT
CATSRDGHHGAFF
>.|TRBV5-4|TRBJ1-2|.
TGTGCCAGCAGCTTGAGGGGGTCTGGCTACACCTTC
CASSLRGSGYTF
>.|TRBV27|TRBJ2-1|TRBD2
TGTGCCAGCAGTTTGATCGGCGGGGGGTACAATGAGCAGTTCTTC
CASSLIGGGYNEQFF
>.|TRBV30|TRBJ2-4|.
TGTGCCTGGAGTACCTCCAGACAGAGAAACATTCAGTACTTC
CAWSTSRQRNIQYF
>.|TRBV11-1|TRBJ2-7|TRBD1
TGTGCCAGCAGCTACGGGAACAGGGGAATAAACGAGCAGTACTTC
CASSYGNRGINEQYF
>.|TRBV9|TRBJ2-7|TRBD1
TGTGCCAGCAGCGCCGGACAGGGTGGCACCTACGAGCAGTACTTC
CASSAGQGGTYEQYF
>.|TRBV4-3|TRBJ1-6|.
TGCGCCAGCAGCCAAGACAGGGGTTATAATTCACCCCTCCACTTT
CASSQDRGYNSPLHF
>.|TRBV29-1|TRBJ2-1|.
TGCAGCGTTTCGCCCAGGGCCCTCTACAATGAGCAGTTCTTC
CSVSPRALYNEQFF
>.|TRBV11-2|TRBJ1-6|.
TGTGCCAGCAGCTTAGACAAGAGCTCCTATAATTCACCCCTCCACTTT
CASSLDKSSYNSPLHF
>few|TRBV7-2|TRBJ2-5|.
TGTGCCAGCAGCTTAGGCGGGGGCGAACAAGAGACCCAGTACTTC
CASSLGGGEQETQYF
>.|TRBV4-3|TRBJ2-2|.
TGCGCCAGCAGTGACACTAACACCGGGGAGCTGTTTTTT
CASSDTNTGELFF
>.|TRBV5-1|TRBJ2-1|TRBD2
TGCGCCAGCAGCCAGGGACTAGTGGGCGTCAATGAGCAGTTCTTC
CASSQGLVGVNEQFF
>.|TRBV7-2|TRBJ2-1|.
TGTGCCAGCAGCTTAGCTTTGGCTAGCGATGAGCAGTTCTTC
CASSLALASDEQFF
>.|TRBV11-3|TRBJ2-1|TRBD2
TGTGCCAGCAGCGGGACTAGCGGGGGGTTCGACAATGAGCAGTTCTTC
CASSGTSGGFDNEQFF
>.|TRBV9|TRBJ1-2|.
TGTGCCAGCAGCGTAGGGGTAGGGGACTATGGCTACACCTTC
CASSVGVGDYGYTF